This T cell receptor (beta chain) was observed in a study of shared clonotypes between healthy human individuals (dated by TCRdb to 2018 to 2020). About the study as a whole: The cohort included a few men and a couple of women between 18 and 49 years of age. For each donor, three plates each were used for CD4 naive and CD4 memory, two plates were used for CD8 naive, and one plate was used for CD8 memory. Leukapheresis yielded between about 0.85 and 10 billion PBMCs per donor. To estimate repertoire size and how much clonotypes are shared between individuals, the study performed deep sequencing of blood TCR repertoires from a handful of healthy adults. Libraries were prepared and TCR repertoires were sequenced by different laboratories using diverse techniques, in order to increase sequencing depth and limit assay-specific biases. Results and caveats for the whole study, not just this receptor: Compared with non-shared clonotypes, the clonotypes found in all four sorted-subset donors had higher generation probabilities. Larger estimated clonotype richness was generally found for naive subsets than for memory subsets. The small number of donors limited the genetic and exposure-history diversity represented. Pairwise subsampling indicated that sequencing depth was expected to affect the degree of clonotype sharing among donors. Rarefaction of sorted-subset datasets indicated incomplete sequencing despite the large sequencing depth. Sharing across a few donors was observed for about 5% of naive CD4, about 4% of naive CD8, about 2.3% of memory CD4, and approximately 0.41% of memory CD8 clonotypes. Sampling was restricted to blood, and TCR repertoires in tissues likely differ from the TCR repertoires found in blood.

Trimming removed 6 bases from V and 0 bases from J, leaving 12 bases between the germline ends. According to the germline V gene, CDR1 reads MDHEN and CDR2 reads SYDVKM. The CDR3, cysteine through phenylalanine, is 14 amino acids long. The retained sequence is limited to the CDR3, 42 bases, with the frame set at the first base. Healthy HIV-negative adults with no recently reported acute infections or vaccinations were included as donors. Every donor was a Caucasian adult living in Nashville, Tennessee, USA. CD4+ T cells were enriched by magnetic negative selection; naive cells were then positively selected on CD45RA, and the negative fraction formed the memory subset. Blood was obtained by leukapheresis, after which PBMCs were separated by Ficoll-Histopaque density gradient centrifugation and cryopreserved in liquid nitrogen vapor phase. Analytical flow cytometry was used to check the purity and quantity of every magnetically sorted T cell population. Genomic DNA was isolated from each sorted fraction and quantified by UV absorbance on a Nanodrop 2000c.

Using the deep immunoSEQ assay, TCR CDR3 regions were amplified from genomic DNA by multiplex PCR. Extracted genomic DNA from each cell subset was distributed evenly across all wells of several immunoSEQ 96-well plates, and each plate was treated as a replicate. For sorted subsets, roughly 0.2 ug genomic DNA, equal to some 28,000 T cell genomes, was loaded into each replicate PCR. Purified libraries were quantified with a Qubit 3.0 fluorometer, sized on a Bioanalyzer 2100, and re-quantified with the KAPA Library Quantification kit. A separate single-read 150-cycle Illumina NextSeq 550 flow cell was used to sequence each immunoSEQ 96-well plate. Concerning the study's data processing: Because the immunoSEQ output included only junctional sequences and no quality scores, the filtering could not be the same as the filtering used for full-length reads. Sequences were annotated with PyIR, a Python wrapper for IgBLAST v1.9, and V/J genes and CDR3 were assigned using IMGT germline references. Any read was removed if the V/J assignment was weak (E-value above 1e-6), the CDR3 was missing, or the read contained stop codons, out-of-frame junctions, or ambiguous translated residues. V3J clonotypes were defined as sequences sharing the same inferred V gene, J gene, and CDR3 amino acid sequence. Percentage overlap between repertoires was calculated by dividing the number of shared unique clonotypes by the size of the smaller repertoire. Repertoire richness was assessed with RTK rarefaction, the Chao1 estimator, and Recon v2.1 estimates of unobserved clonotypes. Generation probabilities for all TCRbeta clonotypes obtained by the gDNA method from several donors were computed using OLGA. Held by TCRdb, this immuneACCESS table contains in-frame sequences only and omits some clones. Under half of the omission traces to an unresolved V gene where checked; the cause of the rest is unknown. V and J calls and clone size are copied from that table; D and trimming were computed from the DNA. Across this sample there are over a million clones, with about 98.5% seen only once. The biggest ten clones account for under 0.45% of the sample.

In regard to this clone: No antigen is known for it. Base qualities are not provided; no much larger clone lies one nucleotide away.

This chain is built from TRBV28 and TRBJ2-7; TRBD2 is a weak D gene call, 5 bases matching. The sequence came from a man between 25 and 39 years old in good health. Sequencing was done on a sample of naive CD4+ T cells sorted from blood. The intended sense of this specimen's cell subset or site label: CD45RA+ positively selected. The CDR3 region reads CASSLAVSSYEQYF. The DNA is TGTGCCAGCAGCCTAGCCGTTAGCTCCTACGAGCAGTACTTC.